This passage covers 27 T cell receptor beta chains from one sample sequenced in a study of blood T cell repertoires in COVID-19. Profiling relied on immunoSEQ multiplex PCR, and the TCRdb table lists in-frame clones only, not all of them. Among approximately 260,000 clones listed, roughly 86% were seen once. The sequenced sample was peripheral blood. All receptors derive from a man aged 18 to 35 with active or convalescent COVID-19.

The chain employs TRBV25-1 and TRBJ2-3; 8 bases match TRBD1. V shed 4 bases, J shed 4 bases, and the junction held 4 bases outside the gene matches. CDR3 length: 14 amino acids. Per germline, CDR1 MGHDK and CDR2 SYGVNS. CDR3 DNA: TGTGCCAGCAGTGGACAGGGGCCGGCAGATACGCAGTATTTT. Protein product: CASSGQGPADTQYF. Supplemented by reference TRBV25-1 and TRBJ2-3, the full variable domain reads EADIYQTPRYLVIGTGKKITLECSQTMGHDKMYWYQQDPGMELHLIHYSYGVNSTEKGDLSSESTVSRIRTEHFPLTLESARPSHTSQYLCASSGQGPADTQYFGPGTRLTVL.

The V and J genes are TRBV7-2 and TRBJ2-3; no firm D call. Trimming cost V 7 bases and J 1 base, with 12 bases left between them. Per the germline V gene, CDR1 is SGHTA and CDR2 is FQGNSA. This CDR3 is built from 14 residues. In DNA, the CDR3 is TGTGCCAGCACCCCGGAGCCTGGCACAGATACGCAGTATTTT. It codes for CASTPEPGTDTQYF.

This rearrangement joins TRBV5-1 to TRBJ2-7; D is possibly TRBD1 (5 bases). Germline loops: CDR1 SGHRS, CDR2 YFSETQ. This CDR3 is built from 15 residues. Trimming cost V 4 bases and J 0 bases, with 14 bases left between them. CDR3 sequence reads: CASSPPPDSSYEQYF. As DNA, the CDR3 is TGCGCCAGCAGCCCCCCTCCTGACAGCTCCTACGAGCAGTACTTC.

V and J are TRBV5-1 and TRBJ1-1; a possible D gene is TRBD1 (6 bases). The V gene's germline CDR1 is SGHRS and CDR2 YFSETQ. CDR3 length: 15 amino acids. Trimming cost V 0 bases and J 4 bases, with 13 bases left between them. The CDR3 DNA sequence: TGCGCCAGCAGCTTGGGAGGGGAGGGGGTCACTGAAGCTTTCTTT. Protein: CASSLGGEGVTEAFF.

The chain recombines TRBV5-4 with TRBJ2-5; 8 bases fit TRBD2. Germline V lookup: CDR1 SGHNT, CDR2 YYREEE (reference sequence). V gave up 4 bases and J gave up 5 bases; unmatched junction bases: 4. The CDR3 covers 13 residues. CDR3 coding DNA: TGTGCCAGCAGCCGTAGCGGGATGGAGACCCAGTACTTC. It specifies CASSRSGMETQYF.

In nucleotides, the CDR3 is TGTGCCAGCAGCGGGCGGCGGGCCACCGGGGAGCTGTTTTTT. This sequence encodes CASSGRRATGELFF. The chain is built from TRBV7-2 and TRBJ2-2, with D maybe TRBD2 (5 bases). This CDR3 contains 14 residues. Germline CDR1 SGHTA, CDR2 FQGNSA. Trimming took 5 bases from V and 4 from J, leaving 11 bases between them.

The chain recombines TRBV3-1 (or the pseudogene TRBV3-2) with TRBJ1-5, with D hard to call. CDR1 and CDR2 (germline): LGHDT, YNNKEL (reference sequence). The CDR3 has 14 residues. The V end was cut by 1 base, the J end by 2 bases, with 6 bases between. The CDR3 is CASSQGTRNQPQHF. CDR3 DNA: TGTGCCAGCAGCCAAGGGACTCGCAATCAGCCCCAGCATTTT.

V and J are TRBV7-8 and TRBJ2-2; 7 nucleotides match TRBD2. J was trimmed by 3 bases and V by 3 bases; bases with no gene match: 7. CDR3 size: 16 residues. Germline lookup yields CDR1 SGHVS and CDR2 FQNEAQ. The CDR3 DNA sequence: TGTGCCAGCAGCTTTCGTCCCCGGGGGGACACCGGGGAGCTGTTTTTT. It codes for CASSFRPRGDTGELFF.

The genes are TRBV7-2 and TRBJ1-5; D perhaps matches TRBD1 (5 bases). V was shortened by 0 bases and J by 4 bases, with 7 bases between the two germline ends. Germline assignment: CDR1 SGHTA and CDR2 FQGNSA. This CDR3 spans 14 amino acids. CDR3 in amino acids: CASSLARVNQPQHF. CDR3 coding DNA: TGTGCCAGCAGCTTAGCCAGGGTTAATCAGCCCCAGCATTTT.

This chain joins TRBV20-1 and TRBJ2-5; D gene unclear. The ends were cut back, 4 bases at V and 3 bases at J, with 3 bases in the middle. The CDR3 sequence is 10 residues long. CDR1 is DFQATT and CDR2 is SNEGSKA in the germline V gene (reference sequence). CDR3 loop: CSAIEETQYF. CDR3 DNA: TGCAGTGCTATAGAAGAGACCCAGTACTTC.

The genes are TRBV19 and TRBJ2-1; 10 bases are shared with TRBD1. The CDR3 is 15 residues long. The V and J ends lost 1 base and 3 bases, in that order; junction bases with no gene match: 0. Germline CDR1 LNHDA, CDR2 SQIVND (reference sequence). Written as DNA, the CDR3 is TGTGCCAGTAGTATAGGGGACAGGGGCTACAATGAGCAGTTCTTC. Protein sequence: CASSIGDRGYNEQFF. Variable domain in full (rest from reference TRBV19 and TRBJ2-1): DGGITQSPKYLFRKEGQNVTLSCEQNLNHDAMYWYRQDPGQGLRLIYYSQIVNDFQKGDIAEGYSVSREKKESFPLTVTSAQKNPTAFYLCASSIGDRGYNEQFFGPGTRLTVL.

This chain links TRBV6-2 or TRBV6-3 with TRBJ2-4; 9 nucleotides agree with TRBD2. The CDR3 length is 17 residues. Germline CDR1 MNHEY, CDR2 SVGEGT. Germline trimming cut 0 bases from V and 6 bases from J; bases unmatched to any gene: 9. This CDR3 reads CASSYSPSGNRGNIQYF. The CDR3 coding sequence is TGTGCCAGCAGTTACTCTCCTAGCGGGAACAGGGGAAACATTCAGTACTTC.

The V and J genes are TRBV4-1 and TRBJ2-3; tentative D call: TRBD2 (7 bases). There are 16 residues in the CDR3. Per the germline V gene, CDR1 is MGHRA and CDR2 is YSYEKL. With 1 base removed from V and 4 bases from J, the gap between germline ends came to 15 bases. CDR3 residues: CASSQVGGGLPDTQYF. The CDR3 DNA reads TGCGCCAGCAGCCAAGTTGGGGGGGGGCTTCCAGATACGCAGTATTTT.

The genes are TRBV12-3 or TRBV12-4 and TRBJ1-2, with no clear D. The CDR3 has 12 residues. The ends were cut back, 3 bases at V and 7 bases at J, with 9 bases in the middle. The CDR3 nucleotides read TGTGCCAGCAGTTTTGGAGGGCCTGGCTACACCTTC. Protein: CASSFGGPGYTF.

The chain couples TRBV5-4 to TRBJ2-3; D gene ambiguous. The germline V and J ends were trimmed by 0 bases and 6 bases, with 8 bases remaining between them. Looked up from germline, CDR1 is SGHNT and CDR2 is YYREEE (reference sequence). The CDR3 extends over 13 amino acids. The CDR3 coding sequence is TGTGCCAGCAGCTTGGAGACATGGGATACGCAGTATTTT. Translating it yields CASSLETWDTQYF. Full variable domain (remainder filled in from reference TRBV5-4 and TRBJ2-3): ETGVTQSPTHLIKTRGQQVTLRCSSQSGHNTVSWYQQALGQGPQFIFQYYREEENGRGNFPPRFSGLQFPNYSSELNVNALELDDSALYLCASSLETWDTQYFGPGTRLTVL.

The CDR3 DNA follows: TGTGCCAGCAGCTTTAGCGGGAGGGGGGATGAGCAGTTCTTC. Its translation is CASSFSGRGDEQFF. J is TRBJ2-1 and V is TRBV7-2; 11 bases match TRBD2. Germline V gene sequence: CDR1 SGHTA, CDR2 FQGNSA. The CDR3 is 14 amino acids. The ends lost 3 bases at V and 8 bases at J; junction bases unmatched: 3.

The chain recombines TRBV18 with TRBJ1-3; tentative D call: TRBD1 (6 bases). V was pared by 5 bases and J by 4 bases, with 12 bases between. This CDR3 contains 14 residues. Germline assignment: CDR1 KGHSH and CDR2 LQKENI. CDR3 amino acids: CASSNREGGNTIYF. For the CDR3, the DNA is TGTGCCAGCTCAAACAGGGAAGGCGGAAACACCATATATTTT.

The V and J genes are TRBV4-2 and TRBJ2-5; TRBD2 matches 8 bases. The germline gives CDR1 LGHNA, CDR2 YNFKEQ. After removal of 0 bases from V and 4 bases from J, the junction contained 4 bases not matched to a gene. The CDR3 spans 15 residues. Here the CDR3 reads CASSQDLRGVETQYF. The DNA for the CDR3 is TGTGCCAGCAGCCAAGATTTGCGGGGGGTAGAGACCCAGTACTTC.

CDR3 sequence (DNA): TGTGCCAGCAGCCAAGATCCTAGCGGGAGTGCCAAAAACATTCAGTACTTC. This translates into CASSQDPSGSAKNIQYF. This rearrangement joins TRBV4-2 to TRBJ2-4, with TRBD2 matching over 10 bases. After removal of 0 bases from V and 1 base from J, the junction contained 3 bases not matched to a gene. Per the germline V gene, CDR1 is LGHNA and CDR2 is YNFKEQ. There are 17 residues in the CDR3.

The chain has TRBV9 and TRBJ2-2; 8 positions match TRBD2. The CDR3 loop spans 17 amino acids. The J segment lost 4 bases and the V segment lost 0 bases, leaving 8 bases of the junction unmatched. Germline V CDR1 and CDR2: SGDLS, YYNGEE. The CDR3 nucleotides are TGTGCCAGCAGCGTAGAAGGGTTAGCGGGGTCCACCGGGGAGCTGTTTTTT. Translating it yields CASSVEGLAGSTGELFF. Full variable domain (rest looked up from reference TRBV9 and TRBJ2-2): DSGVTQTPKHLITATGQRVTLRCSPRSGDLSVYWYQQSLDQGLQFLIQYYNGEERAKGNILERFSAQQFPDLHSELNLSSLELGDSALYFCASSVEGLAGSTGELFFGEGSRLTVL.

This clone was counted a single time. This chain connects TRBV19 to TRBJ2-1; 12 positions agree with TRBD2. The CDR3 runs 14 residues. Per the germline V gene, CDR1 is LNHDA and CDR2 is SQIVND (reference sequence). Germline trimming cut 4 bases from V and 8 bases from J; bases unmatched to any gene: 3. Written as DNA, the CDR3 is TGTGCCAGTAGTAGGCTAGCGGGAGGGGATGAGCAGTTCTTC. Translating it yields CASSRLAGGDEQFF.

This chain connects TRBV7-9 to TRBJ1-2; D is possibly TRBD1 (5 bases). V gave up 5 bases and J gave up 8 bases, with 21 bases separating them. The CDR3 length is 15 residues. Germline V gene lookup returns CDR1 SEHNR and CDR2 FQNEAQ (reference sequence). CDR3 nucleotide sequence: TGTGCCAGCAGCCCCCTAGGGGCGAGTTTAACAGGCTACACCTTC. Encoded protein: CASSPLGASLTGYTF.

The gene calls are TRBV4-3 and TRBJ1-5; TRBD1 is a possible D gene (5 bases). Trimming stripped 1 base from V and 0 bases from J, with 13 bases between. The length of the CDR3 is 17 residues. Germline V gene sequence: CDR1 LGHNA, CDR2 YSLEER. This chain's CDR3 is CASSQGPGLVSNQPQHF. The DNA for the CDR3 is TGCGCCAGCAGCCAAGGTCCGGGACTAGTTAGCAATCAGCCCCAGCATTTT.

The chain is built from TRBV6-2 or TRBV6-3 and TRBJ2-5, with 10 bases matching TRBD2. CDR3 length: 16 amino acids. CDR1 and CDR2 from the germline V gene are MNHEY and SVGEGT. Losses at the gene ends were 6 bases for V and 2 bases for J; bases not matched to a gene: 9. The CDR3, as DNA: TGTGCCAGCAGCGGGGAGGGAGCGGGAGGGCAAGAGACCCAGTACTTC. As protein: CASSGEGAGGQETQYF.

The J gene is TRBJ1-2, the V gene TRBV10-2, with a tentative D call TRBD1 (6 bases). V was trimmed by 0 bases and J by 4 bases, leaving 15 bases between them. The CDR3 has 16 amino acids. In germline, CDR1 is WSHSY, CDR2 SAAADI. In DNA form, the CDR3 reads TGCGCCAGCAGTGAGTCTGGTCAGGGGCATCTCTATGGCTACACCTTC. Protein sequence: CASSESGQGHLYGYTF.

This clone has a single count. The rearrangement links TRBV5-6 to TRBJ2-1; the D gene is possibly TRBD1 (6 bases). The CDR3 spans 16 residues. From germline, CDR1 is SGHDT and CDR2 YYEEEE. The ends were cut back, 1 base at V and 4 bases at J, with 15 bases in the middle. The CDR3 protein is CASSLRQVSHYNEQFF. In nucleotides, the CDR3 is TGTGCCAGCAGCTTGAGACAGGTCAGTCATTACAATGAGCAGTTCTTC.

This clone was seen just once. The V and J genes are TRBV7-9 and TRBJ2-7, with D possibly being TRBD1 (6 bases). Trimming cost V 5 bases and J 6 bases, with 14 bases left between them. This CDR3 contains 13 residues. Germline CDR1 and CDR2: SEHNR and FQNEAQ (reference sequence). CDR3 sequence reads: CASSLDRQREQYF. The CDR3 coding sequence is TGTGCCAGCAGCCTGGACAGACAACGCGAGCAGTACTTC.